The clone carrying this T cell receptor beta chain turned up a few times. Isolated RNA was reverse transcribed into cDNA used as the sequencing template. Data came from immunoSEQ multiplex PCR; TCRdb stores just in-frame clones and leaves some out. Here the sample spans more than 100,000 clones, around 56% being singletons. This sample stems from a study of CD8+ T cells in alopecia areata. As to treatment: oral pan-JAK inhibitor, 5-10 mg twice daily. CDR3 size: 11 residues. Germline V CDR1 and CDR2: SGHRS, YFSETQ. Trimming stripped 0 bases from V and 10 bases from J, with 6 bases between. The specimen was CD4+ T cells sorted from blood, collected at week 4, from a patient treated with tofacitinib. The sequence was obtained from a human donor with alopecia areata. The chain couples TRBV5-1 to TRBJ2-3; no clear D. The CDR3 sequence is CASSLDLAQYF. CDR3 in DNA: TGCGCCAGCAGCTTGGATCTGGCGCAGTATTTT.